These 25 T cell receptor beta chains originate from one sample sequenced in a study of T cell repertoires in ileal Crohn's disease. Sequenced by immunoSEQ multiplex PCR; TCRdb stores in-frame clones only, minus some. The sample yields roughly 7,900 clones, almost 95% seen once. Sequenced: ileal tissue. The receptor set was obtained from an adult with Crohn's disease.

The rearrangement joins TRBV5-1 to TRBJ1-3; 7 bases agree with TRBD1. V was clipped by 6 bases and J by 4 bases; unmatched bases: 7. The CDR3 extends over 14 amino acids. CDR1 SGHRS and CDR2 YFSETQ come from the germline V gene. CDR3 sequence (DNA): TGCGCCAGCACGACAGGGTCAGGCGGAAACACCATATATTTT. Translation gives CASTTGSGGNTIYF.

The V gene is TRBV7-9, the J gene TRBJ2-1, with 8 bases aligning to TRBD2. CDR3 length: 15 amino acids. Germline assignment: CDR1 SEHNR and CDR2 FQNEAQ (reference sequence). The trim removed 3 bases at V and 6 bases at J, leaving 7 bases unmatched. CDR3 DNA: TGTGCCAGCAGCTTCCCCGGACTAGCCGGCAATGAGCAGTTCTTC. It is translated as CASSFPGLAGNEQFF.

V and J are TRBV30 and TRBJ2-2; D may be TRBD2 (6 bases). Germline V lookup: CDR1 GTSNPN, CDR2 SVGIG (reference sequence). Trimming removed 4 bases at V and 7 bases at J, with 10 bases between. There are 12 residues in the CDR3. CDR3 DNA sequence: TGTGCCTGGACCGGGAGCATCGGGGAGCTGTTTTTT. As protein: CAWTGSIGELFF.

This chain uses TRBV9 with TRBJ2-1; 10 nucleotides align to TRBD2. Unmatched junction bases numbered 5, after V lost 2 bases and J lost 6 bases. In germline, CDR1 is SGDLS, CDR2 YYNGEE. The CDR3 spans 15 residues. CDR3: CASSVSGRPSNEQFF. Here the CDR3 DNA reads TGTGCCAGCAGCGTTAGCGGGAGGCCCAGCAATGAGCAGTTCTTC.

The genes are TRBV18 and TRBJ1-2; D gene uncertain. Germline assignment: CDR1 KGHSH and CDR2 LQKENI. With 6 bases removed from V and 6 bases from J, the gap between germline ends came to 17 bases. The length of the CDR3 is 14 residues. For the CDR3, the DNA is TGTGCCAGCTCTCAAGGGCGGGGAGTCAATGGCTACACCTTC. Protein product: CASSQGRGVNGYTF.

This chain joins TRBV18 and TRBJ2-5; D remains unclear. Trimming pared 0 bases from V and 5 bases from J, leaving 7 bases between. The CDR3 runs to 13 residues. Germline V gene data show CDR1 as KGHSH and CDR2 as LQKENI. The CDR3 DNA sequence: TGTGCCAGCTCACCACCCAGAACGGAGACCCAGTACTTC. As protein: CASSPPRTETQYF. The variable domain in full, completed from reference TRBV18 and TRBJ2-5, reads NAGVMQNPRHLVRRRGQEARLRCSPMKGHSHVYWYRQLPEEGLKFMVYLQKENIIDESGMPKERFSAEFPKEGPSILRIQQVVRGDSAAYFCASSPPRTETQYFGPGTRLLVL.

In its sample, this clone was seen a few times. The V call is TRBV7-9, the J call TRBJ2-7; 8 bases align to TRBD2. V shed 8 bases, J shed 4 bases, and the junction held 4 bases outside the gene matches. CDR3 length: 12 residues. Germline CDR1 SEHNR, CDR2 FQNEAQ (reference sequence). The CDR3, as DNA: TGTGCCAGCCGGGGGGGCACATACGAGCAGTACTTC. Translation gives CASRGGTYEQYF.

The V call is TRBV29-1, the J call TRBJ2-1; weak D call: TRBD2 (7 bases). The V gene lost 6 bases and the J gene lost 10 bases, with 13 bases spanning the gap. The germline CDR1 and CDR2 sequences are SQVTM and ANQGSEA. CDR3 length: 11 amino acids. The CDR3 loop is CSVGGGGEQFF. The CDR3, as DNA: TGCAGCGTGGGAGGGGGAGGCGAGCAGTTCTTC.

V usage is TRBV14 and J usage is TRBJ2-1; D not certain. The CDR3 totals 13 residues. Germline-derived CDR1 and CDR2 are SGHDN and FVKESK. V was cut by 4 bases and J by 10 bases, with 14 bases left in between. The chain's CDR3 is CASSPGPFGEQFF. DNA of the CDR3: TGTGCCAGCAGCCCCGGCCCTTTCGGGGAGCAGTTCTTC.

This rearrangement joins TRBV5-4 to TRBJ1-1; a possible D gene is TRBD1 (6 bases). Trimming removed 0 bases from V and 7 bases from J, with 19 bases in between. The CDR3 is 16 residues long. Germline V CDR1 and CDR2: SGHNT, YYREEE (reference sequence). The CDR3 loop is CASSLAFSGGEGEAFF. CDR3 in DNA: TGTGCCAGCAGCTTGGCCTTCTCTGGGGGCGAAGGTGAAGCTTTCTTT.

The chain joins TRBV5-1 to TRBJ2-7; D gene unclear. V dropped 7 bases and J dropped 3 bases, with 11 bases sitting between them. Germline values: CDR1 SGHRS, CDR2 YFSETQ. The CDR3 extends over 12 amino acids. CDR3 protein: CASRGSDYEQYF. CDR3 bases: TGCGCCAGCCGCGGATCGGACTACGAGCAGTACTTC.

This chain uses TRBV6-6 with TRBJ2-1; D might be TRBD1 (5 bases). The germline CDR1 and CDR2 sequences are MNHNY and SVGAGI (reference sequence). V lost 6 bases, J lost 9 bases, and 21 bases lay in between. There are 15 residues in the CDR3. Here the CDR3 reads CASSPTGGAASEQFF. As DNA, the CDR3 is TGTGCCAGCAGCCCCACGGGTGGGGCGGCGAGTGAGCAGTTCTTC.

The chain combines TRBV30 with TRBJ2-7; 12 positions match TRBD2. Germline V gene data show CDR1 as GTSNPN and CDR2 as SVGIG (reference sequence). Losses at the gene ends were 5 bases for V and 4 bases for J; bases not matched to a gene: 12. The CDR3 spans 16 residues. CDR3 in DNA: TGTGCCTGGCTCCCTAGCGGGAGGGCGGTCAGATACGAGCAGTACTTC. Protein product: CAWLPSGRAVRYEQYF.

This clone showed up just a few times. The chain is built from TRBV18 and TRBJ2-1; TRBD1 matches at 9 bases. Germline values: CDR1 KGHSH, CDR2 LQKENI. J gave up 6 bases and V 5 bases, and 11 bases lay outside the gene matches. The CDR3 is 16 amino acids. The CDR3 DNA reads TGTGCCAGCTCAGCTTGGACAGGGGACGGAAGCAATGAGCAGTTCTTC. Protein: CASSAWTGDGSNEQFF.

The rearrangement joins TRBV7-9 to TRBJ1-2; 11 bases align to TRBD1. The CDR3 consists of 16 residues. Trimming cost V 2 bases and J 3 bases; bases outside gene matches: 5. CDR1 and CDR2 from the germline V gene are SEHNR and FQNEAQ (reference sequence). This chain's CDR3 is CASSLTGTGGYYGYTF. CDR3 DNA sequence: TGTGCCAGCAGCTTAACCGGGACAGGGGGTTACTATGGCTACACCTTC.

V and J are TRBV27 and TRBJ2-5, with TRBD2 matching 10 bases. V shed 5 bases, J shed 5 bases, and the junction held 14 bases outside the gene matches. CDR3 length: 17 residues. Germline V gene sequence: CDR1 MNHEY, CDR2 SMNVEV (reference sequence). CDR3 region: CASSPPVSSGRRETQYF. In DNA form, the CDR3 reads TGTGCCAGCAGTCCCCCCGTTAGTAGCGGGAGGAGGGAGACCCAGTACTTC.

In DNA, the CDR3 is TGTGCCAGCAGCCCAACACCAACCGGGGAAAAACTGTTTTTT. Its translation: CASSPTPTGEKLFF. The V and J genes are TRBV9 and TRBJ1-4; D gene uncertain. This CDR3 has 14 residues. With 4 bases removed from V and 8 bases from J, the gap between germline ends came to 15 bases. Germline V gene data show CDR1 as SGDLS and CDR2 as YYNGEE.

The genes are TRBV6-6 and TRBJ2-5; D gene ambiguous. TRBJ2-7 explains the end of the DNA better; the J call may be wrong. This CDR3 has 11 residues. Germline CDR1 MNHNY, CDR2 SVGAGI (reference sequence). The CDR3 nucleotides read TGTGCCAGCAGTTATCGGTACGAGCAGTACTTC. Translated: CASSYRYEQYF.

The V call is TRBV5-4, the J call TRBJ2-3; 8 positions agree with TRBD2. The germline V gene encodes CDR1 SGHNT and CDR2 YYREEE (reference sequence). The V gene end was trimmed by 2 bases and the J gene end by 4 bases; junction bases not matched to a gene: 6. CDR3 size: 15 residues. CDR3 DNA: TGTGCCAGCAGCTTTCCAGCGGGAGAGTCAGATACGCAGTATTTT. Its translation: CASSFPAGESDTQYF.

The V and J genes are TRBV10-3 and TRBJ2-1; TRBD2 might be the D (7 bases). Trimming removed 8 bases from V and 7 bases from J, with 18 bases in between. The CDR3 sequence is 14 residues long. Germline CDR1 and CDR2: ENHRY and SYGVKD. CDR3 coding DNA: TGTGCCATCTCCGGAGGGGGGGTACGGAATGAGCAGTTCTTC. Translation: CAISGGGVRNEQFF.

The chain recombines TRBV5-6 with TRBJ2-7; TRBD2 might be the D (6 bases). The V and J ends lost 4 bases and 0 bases respectively, with 14 bases between them. The CDR3 is made up of 15 amino acids. CDR1 and CDR2 from the germline V gene are SGHDT and YYEEEE. This CDR3 reads CASSARDFSSYEQYF. CDR3 nucleotides: TGTGCCAGCAGCGCCCGGGACTTTAGCTCCTACGAGCAGTACTTC.

The V and J genes are TRBV5-4 and TRBJ2-5; D possibly corresponds to TRBD2 (6 bases). The germline V and J ends were trimmed by 4 bases and 5 bases, with 21 bases remaining between them. The length of the CDR3 is 16 residues. Germline loops: CDR1 SGHNT, CDR2 YYREEE (reference sequence). The CDR3 DNA reads TGTGCCAGCAGCCGTGGGAGGACGCCAAGGGACGAGACCCAGTACTTC. Translation gives CASSRGRTPRDETQYF.

This chain uses TRBV7-9 with TRBJ1-5, with a tentative D call TRBD1 (5 bases). CDR3 length equals 16 residues. The V and J ends lost 5 bases and 5 bases respectively, with 19 bases between them. Germline V gene lookup returns CDR1 SEHNR and CDR2 FQNEAQ (reference sequence). The DNA for the CDR3 is TGTGCCAGCAGCCCGCACGTTGACAGTAGGGATCAGCCCCAGCATTTT. It yields the protein CASSPHVDSRDQPQHF.

On this clone: At the DNA level, this CDR3 is encoded by other sequences in the same sample as well. The V gene is TRBV4-2, the J gene TRBJ1-6; D is unclear. This CDR3 has 16 amino acids. Trimming took off 1 base at V and 3 bases at J, with 10 bases between the two ends. Per the germline V gene, CDR1 is LGHNA and CDR2 is YNFKEQ. CDR3 residues: CASSQGADLYNSPLHF. In DNA form, the CDR3 reads TGTGCCAGCAGCCAAGGGGCAGACCTCTATAATTCACCCCTCCACTTT.

In DNA, the CDR3 is TGTGCCAGCAGCCTCCGGTTGTTCCAAAGGGGGGAGACCCAGTACTTC. Residues: CASSLRLFQRGETQYF. The chain uses TRBV7-2 and TRBJ2-5; D is possibly TRBD1 (6 bases). V dropped 5 bases and J dropped 5 bases, with 21 bases sitting between them. CDR1 and CDR2 from the germline V gene are SGHTA and FQGNSA. CDR3 length equals 16 residues.